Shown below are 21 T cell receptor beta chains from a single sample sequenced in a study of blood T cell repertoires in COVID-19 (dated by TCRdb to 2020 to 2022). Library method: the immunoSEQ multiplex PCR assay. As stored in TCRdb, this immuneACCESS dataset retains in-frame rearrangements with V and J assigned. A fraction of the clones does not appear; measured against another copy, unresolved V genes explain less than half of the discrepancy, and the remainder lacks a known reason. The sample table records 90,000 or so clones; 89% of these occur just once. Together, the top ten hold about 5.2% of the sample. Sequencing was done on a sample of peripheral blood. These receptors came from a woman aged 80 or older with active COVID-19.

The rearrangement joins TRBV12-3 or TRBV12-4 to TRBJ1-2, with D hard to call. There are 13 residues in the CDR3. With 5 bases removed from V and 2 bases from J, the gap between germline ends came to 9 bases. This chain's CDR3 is CASSPTSNYGYTF. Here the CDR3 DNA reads TGTGCCAGCAGTCCGACAAGCAACTATGGCTACACCTTC.

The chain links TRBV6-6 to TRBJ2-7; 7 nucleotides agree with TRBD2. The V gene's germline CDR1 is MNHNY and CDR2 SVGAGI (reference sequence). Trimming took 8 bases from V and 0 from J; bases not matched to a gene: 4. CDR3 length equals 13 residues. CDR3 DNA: TGTGCCAGCGCTAGCGGAAACTCCTACGAGCAGTACTTC. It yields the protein CASASGNSYEQYF.

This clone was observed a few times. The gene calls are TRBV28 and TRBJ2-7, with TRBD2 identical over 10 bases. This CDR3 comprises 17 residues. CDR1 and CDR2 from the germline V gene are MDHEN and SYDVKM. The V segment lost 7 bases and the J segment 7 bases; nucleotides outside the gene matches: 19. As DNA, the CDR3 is TGTGCCAGCAACCGGGGACTAGCGCGTACCCTCCTCAGGGAGCAGTACTTC. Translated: CASNRGLARTLLREQYF.

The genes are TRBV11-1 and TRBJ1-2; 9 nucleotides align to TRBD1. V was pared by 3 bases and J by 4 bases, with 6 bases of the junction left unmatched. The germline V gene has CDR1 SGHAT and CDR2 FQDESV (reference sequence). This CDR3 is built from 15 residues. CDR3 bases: TGTGCCAGCAGCTTGGACGGGACAGGGTCCTATGGCTACACCTTC. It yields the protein CASSLDGTGSYGYTF.

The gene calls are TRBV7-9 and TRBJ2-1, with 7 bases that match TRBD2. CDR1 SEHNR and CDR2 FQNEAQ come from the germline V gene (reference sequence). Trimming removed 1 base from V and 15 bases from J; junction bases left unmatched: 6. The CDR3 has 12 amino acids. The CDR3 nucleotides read TGTGCCAGCAGCTTAGTGACAGCGGGGTGGTTCTTC. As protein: CASSLVTAGWFF. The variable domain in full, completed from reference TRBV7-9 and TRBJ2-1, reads DTGVSQNPRHKITKRGQNVTFRCDPISEHNRLYWYRQTLGQGPEFLTYFQNEAQLEKSRLLSDRFSAERPKGSFSTLEIQRTEQGDSAMYLCASSLVTAGWFFGPGTRLTVL.

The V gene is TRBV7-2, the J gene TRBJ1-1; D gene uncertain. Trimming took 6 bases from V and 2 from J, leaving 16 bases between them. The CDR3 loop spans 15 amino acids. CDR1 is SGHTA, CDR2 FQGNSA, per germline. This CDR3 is CASRVGSRPNTEAFF. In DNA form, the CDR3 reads TGTGCCAGCAGGGTCGGATCCAGGCCCAACACTGAAGCTTTCTTT.

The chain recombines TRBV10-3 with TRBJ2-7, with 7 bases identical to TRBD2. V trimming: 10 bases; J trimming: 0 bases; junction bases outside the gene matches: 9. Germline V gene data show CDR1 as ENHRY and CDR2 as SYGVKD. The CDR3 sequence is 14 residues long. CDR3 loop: CATGASGLSYEQYF. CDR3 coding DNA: TGTGCCACCGGGGCTAGCGGACTCTCCTACGAGCAGTACTTC.

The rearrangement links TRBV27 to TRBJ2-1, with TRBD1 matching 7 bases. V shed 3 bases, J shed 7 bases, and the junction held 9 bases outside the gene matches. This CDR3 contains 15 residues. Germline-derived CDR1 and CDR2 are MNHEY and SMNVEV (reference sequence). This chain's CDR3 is CASSLDRSLRNEQFF. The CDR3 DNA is TGTGCCAGCAGTTTGGACAGGAGTTTAAGGAATGAGCAGTTCTTC.

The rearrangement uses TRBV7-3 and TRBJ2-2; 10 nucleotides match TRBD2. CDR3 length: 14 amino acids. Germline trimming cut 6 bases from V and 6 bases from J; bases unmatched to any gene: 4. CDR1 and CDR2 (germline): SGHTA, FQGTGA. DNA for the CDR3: TGTGCCAGCAGGCACCTAGCGGGGGCCGGGGAGCTGTTTTTT. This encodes CASRHLAGAGELFF.

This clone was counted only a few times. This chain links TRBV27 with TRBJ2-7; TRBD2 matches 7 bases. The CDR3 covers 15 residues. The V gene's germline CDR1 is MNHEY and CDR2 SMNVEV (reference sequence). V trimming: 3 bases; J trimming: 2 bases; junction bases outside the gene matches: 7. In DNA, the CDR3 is TGTGCCAGCAGTTTTAAGGGAGGGCCTGCCTACGAGCAGTACTTC. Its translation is CASSFKGGPAYEQYF.

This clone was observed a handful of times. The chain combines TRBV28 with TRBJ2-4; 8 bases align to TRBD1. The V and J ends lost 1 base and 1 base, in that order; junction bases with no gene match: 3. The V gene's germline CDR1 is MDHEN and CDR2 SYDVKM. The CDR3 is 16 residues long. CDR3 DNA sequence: TGTGCCAGCAGTTTATTCGGACAGGGTGCCAAAAACATTCAGTACTTC. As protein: CASSLFGQGAKNIQYF.

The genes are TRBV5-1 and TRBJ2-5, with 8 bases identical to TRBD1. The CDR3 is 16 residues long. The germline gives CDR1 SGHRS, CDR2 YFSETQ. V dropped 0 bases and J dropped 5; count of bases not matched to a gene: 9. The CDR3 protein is CASSLAQGQGRETQYF. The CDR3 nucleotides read TGCGCCAGCAGCTTGGCTCAAGGACAGGGACGGGAGACCCAGTACTTC.

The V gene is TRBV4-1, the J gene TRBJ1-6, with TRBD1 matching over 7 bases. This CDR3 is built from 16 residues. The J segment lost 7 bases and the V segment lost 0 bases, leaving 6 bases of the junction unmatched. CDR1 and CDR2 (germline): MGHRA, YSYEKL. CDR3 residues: CASSQDAGQANSPLHF. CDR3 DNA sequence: TGCGCCAGCAGCCAAGACGCCGGACAGGCGAATTCACCCCTCCACTTT.

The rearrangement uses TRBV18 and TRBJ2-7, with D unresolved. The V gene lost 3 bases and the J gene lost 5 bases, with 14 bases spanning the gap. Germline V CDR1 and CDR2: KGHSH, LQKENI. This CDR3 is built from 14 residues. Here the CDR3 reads CASSPSPASDEQYF. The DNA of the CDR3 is TGTGCCAGCTCACCTTCCCCCGCAAGCGACGAGCAGTACTTC.

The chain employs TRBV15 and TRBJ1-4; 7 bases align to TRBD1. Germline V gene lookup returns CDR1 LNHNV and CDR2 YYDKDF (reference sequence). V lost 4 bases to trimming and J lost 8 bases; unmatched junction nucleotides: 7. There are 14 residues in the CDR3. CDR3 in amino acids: CATSMTGYTEKLFF. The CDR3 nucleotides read TGTGCCACCAGCATGACAGGGTATACGGAAAAACTGTTTTTT. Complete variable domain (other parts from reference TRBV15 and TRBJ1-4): DAMVIQNPRYQVTQFGKPVTLSCSQTLNHNVMYWYQQKSSQAPKLLFHYYDKDFNNEADTPDNFQSRRPNTSFCFLDIRSPGLGDTAMYLCATSMTGYTEKLFFGSGTQLSVL.

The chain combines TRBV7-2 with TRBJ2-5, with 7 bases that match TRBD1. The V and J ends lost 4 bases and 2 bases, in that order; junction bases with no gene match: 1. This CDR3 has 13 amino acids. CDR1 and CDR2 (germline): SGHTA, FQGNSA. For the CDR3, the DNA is TGTGCCAGCAGCTCCAGGGGGCAAGAGACCCAGTACTTC. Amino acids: CASSSRGQETQYF.

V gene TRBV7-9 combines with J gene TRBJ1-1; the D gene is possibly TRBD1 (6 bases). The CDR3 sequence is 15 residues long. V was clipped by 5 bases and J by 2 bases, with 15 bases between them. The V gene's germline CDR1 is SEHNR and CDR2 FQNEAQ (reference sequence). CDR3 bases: TGTGCCAGCAGCCTGTTACAGGGAAGAAACACTGAAGCTTTCTTT. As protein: CASSLLQGRNTEAFF.

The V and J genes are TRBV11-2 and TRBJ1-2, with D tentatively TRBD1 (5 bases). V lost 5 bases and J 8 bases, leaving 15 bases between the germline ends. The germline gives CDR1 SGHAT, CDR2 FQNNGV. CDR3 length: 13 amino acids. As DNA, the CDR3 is TGTGCCAGCAGCCCGGCTCGCGGGGGAGGCTACACCTTC. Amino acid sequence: CASSPARGGGYTF.

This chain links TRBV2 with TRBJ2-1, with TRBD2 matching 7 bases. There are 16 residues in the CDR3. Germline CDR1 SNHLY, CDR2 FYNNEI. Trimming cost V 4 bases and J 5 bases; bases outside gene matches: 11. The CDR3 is CASSGFVLATNNEQFF. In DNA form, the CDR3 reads TGTGCCAGCAGTGGGTTTGTACTAGCGACAAACAATGAGCAGTTCTTC.

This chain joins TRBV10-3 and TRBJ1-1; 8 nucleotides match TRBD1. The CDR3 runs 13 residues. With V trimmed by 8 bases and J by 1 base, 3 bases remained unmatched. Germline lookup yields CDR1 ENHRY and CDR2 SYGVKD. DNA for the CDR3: TGTGCCATCCTACAGGGGGAGAACACTGAAGCTTTCTTT. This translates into CAILQGENTEAFF.

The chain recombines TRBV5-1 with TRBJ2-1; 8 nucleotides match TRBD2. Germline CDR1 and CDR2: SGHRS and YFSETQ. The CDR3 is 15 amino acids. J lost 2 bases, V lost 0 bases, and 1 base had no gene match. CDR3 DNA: TGCGCCAGCAGCTTGGTAGCGGGAACCTACAATGAGCAGTTCTTC. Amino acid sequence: CASSLVAGTYNEQFF. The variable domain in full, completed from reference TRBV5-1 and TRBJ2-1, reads KAGVTQTPRYLIKTRGQQVTLSCSPISGHRSVSWYQQTPGQGLQFLFEYFSETQRNKGNFPGRFSGRQFSNSRSEMNVSTLELGDSALYLCASSLVAGTYNEQFFGPGTRLTVL.